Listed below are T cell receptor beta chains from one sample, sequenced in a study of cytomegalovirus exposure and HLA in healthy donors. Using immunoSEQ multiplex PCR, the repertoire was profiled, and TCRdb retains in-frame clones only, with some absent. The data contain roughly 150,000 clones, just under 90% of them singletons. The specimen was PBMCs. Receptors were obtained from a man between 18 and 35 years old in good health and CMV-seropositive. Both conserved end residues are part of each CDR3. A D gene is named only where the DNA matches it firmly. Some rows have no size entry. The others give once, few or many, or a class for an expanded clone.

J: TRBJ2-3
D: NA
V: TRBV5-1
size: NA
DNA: TGCGCCAGCAGAGTTGTCGGTCCGACAGATACGCAGTATTTT
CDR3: CASRVVGPTDTQYF

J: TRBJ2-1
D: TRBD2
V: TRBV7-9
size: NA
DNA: TGTGCCAGCAGCTTAGCTGGGACTAGCTATGAGCAGTTCTTC
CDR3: CASSLAGTSYEQFF

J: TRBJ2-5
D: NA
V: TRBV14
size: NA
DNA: TGTGCCAGCAGCCCGGACCAAGAGACCCAGTACTTC
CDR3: CASSPDQETQYF

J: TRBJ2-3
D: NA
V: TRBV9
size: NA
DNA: TGTGCCAGCAGCACTACCCCCGCCAGGGGAGGGACAGATACGCAGTATTTT
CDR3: CASSTTPARGGTDTQYF

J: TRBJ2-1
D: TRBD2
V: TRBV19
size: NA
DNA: TGTGCCAGTAGAGGACTAGCGGGTAGGAGTCTGGATAATGAGCAGTTCTTC
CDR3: CASRGLAGRSLDNEQFF

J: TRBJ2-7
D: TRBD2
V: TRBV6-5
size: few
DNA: TGTGCCAGCAGTTCCGGGACTAGCGGGAGGGCCAACGAGCAGTACTTC
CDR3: CASSSGTSGRANEQYF

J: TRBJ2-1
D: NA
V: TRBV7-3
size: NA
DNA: TGTGCCAGCAGCTTAGCAAACTCCCCAGGGAATGAGCAGTTCTTC
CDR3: CASSLANSPGNEQFF

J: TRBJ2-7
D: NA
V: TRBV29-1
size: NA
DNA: TGCAGCGTTGAAGAGGCGGATCACTACGAGCAGTACTTC
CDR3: CSVEEADHYEQYF

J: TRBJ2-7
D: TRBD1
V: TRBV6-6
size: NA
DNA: TGTGCCAGCAGTTACTGGACAGGGGGCTACGAGCAGTACTTC
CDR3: CASSYWTGGYEQYF

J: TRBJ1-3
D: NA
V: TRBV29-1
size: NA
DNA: TGCAGCGTTGGTTCCGGACTCCTAGAGAGCTCTGGAAACACCATATATTTT
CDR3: CSVGSGLLESSGNTIYF

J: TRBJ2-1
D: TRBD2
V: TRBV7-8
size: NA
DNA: TGTGCCAGCAGCCCGACTAGCGGGACCACAATAAGCTCCTACAATGAGCAGTTCTTC
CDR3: CASSPTSGTTISSYNEQFF

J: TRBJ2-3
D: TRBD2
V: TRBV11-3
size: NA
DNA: TGTGCCAGCAGCCGCGGACTAGCGGGGTTAAAGACAGATACGCAGTATTTT
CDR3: CASSRGLAGLKTDTQYF

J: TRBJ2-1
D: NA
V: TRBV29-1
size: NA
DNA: TGCAGCGTCCCCATGCCGGGGAATGAGCAGTTCTTC
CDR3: CSVPMPGNEQFF

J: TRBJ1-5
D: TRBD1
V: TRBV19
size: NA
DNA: TGTGCCAGTAGTATCGGGGGACAGGGGCCTAATCAGCCCCAGCATTTT
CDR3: CASSIGGQGPNQPQHF

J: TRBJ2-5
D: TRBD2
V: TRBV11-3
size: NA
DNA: TGTGCCAGCAGCTTAGATCAGGAACTAGCGGGACCGGAGACCCAGTACTTC
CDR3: CASSLDQELAGPETQYF

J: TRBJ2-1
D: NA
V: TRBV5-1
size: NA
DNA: TGCGCCAGCAGCTTGGACCCGACAATGCTTAACAATGAGCAGTTCTTC
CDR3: CASSLDPTMLNNEQFF

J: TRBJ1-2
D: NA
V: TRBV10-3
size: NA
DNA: TGTGCCATCAGTGGGGGAGACTATGGCTACACCTTC
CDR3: CAISGGDYGYTF

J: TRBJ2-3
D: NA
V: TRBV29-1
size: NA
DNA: TGCAGCGTTGGGCTGGGGGCTAGCACAGATACGCAGTATTTT
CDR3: CSVGLGASTDTQYF

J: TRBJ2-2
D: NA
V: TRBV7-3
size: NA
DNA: TGTGCCAGCAGCTTACAATCGGCCGGGGAGCTGTTTTTT
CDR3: CASSLQSAGELFF

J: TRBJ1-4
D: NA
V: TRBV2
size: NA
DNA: TGTGCCAGCAGCCCCGCCCAGGCAACTAATGAAAAACTGTTTTTT
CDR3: CASSPAQATNEKLFF

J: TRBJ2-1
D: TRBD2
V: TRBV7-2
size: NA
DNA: TGTGCCAGCAGCCCGTTTTTAGGCCTGAGCGGGAGGGGGGATGAGCAGTTCTTC
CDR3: CASSPFLGLSGRGDEQFF

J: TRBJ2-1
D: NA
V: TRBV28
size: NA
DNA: TGTGCCAGCAGTTTGAGAGGATCCGATGAGCAGTTCTTC
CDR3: CASSLRGSDEQFF

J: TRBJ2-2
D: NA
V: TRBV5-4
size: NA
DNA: TGTGCCAGCAGCTTTAACCCAGTCACCGGGGAGCTGTTTTTT
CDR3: CASSFNPVTGELFF

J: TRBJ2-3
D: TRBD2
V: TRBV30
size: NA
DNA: TGTGCCTGGAGTGTGGGAGCGGGAAGCACAGATACGCAGTATTTT
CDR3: CAWSVGAGSTDTQYF

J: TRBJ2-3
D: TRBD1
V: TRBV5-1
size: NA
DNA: TGCGCCAGCAGCTTACAACAGGGGGCAGCAGATACGCAGTATTTT
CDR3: CASSLQQGAADTQYF

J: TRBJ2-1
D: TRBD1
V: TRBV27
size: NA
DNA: TGTGCCAGCAGTTTATGGGACAGGGGGGGACGGAATGAGCAGTTCTTC
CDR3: CASSLWDRGGRNEQFF

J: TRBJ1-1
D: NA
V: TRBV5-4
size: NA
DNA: TGTGCCAGCAGCTTGGACCAGGGTGAGACTGAAGCTTTCTTT
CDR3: CASSLDQGETEAFF

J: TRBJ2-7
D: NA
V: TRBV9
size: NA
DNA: TGTGCCAGCAGCGTAGCTAGTCTGCCGTCGGGGGAGCAGTACTTC
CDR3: CASSVASLPSGEQYF

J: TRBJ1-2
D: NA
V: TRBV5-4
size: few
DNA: TGTGCCAGCAGCTTGGACAGCTCCTATGGCTACACCTTC
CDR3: CASSLDSSYGYTF

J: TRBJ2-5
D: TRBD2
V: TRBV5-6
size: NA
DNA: TGTGCCAGCAGCTTGTGGACTAGCGGGCCTTTCCAAGAGACCCAGTACTTC
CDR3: CASSLWTSGPFQETQYF

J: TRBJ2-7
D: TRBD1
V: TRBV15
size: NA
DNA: TGTGCCACCAGCAGGTTTACAGGGGGCTACGAGCAGTACTTC
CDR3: CATSRFTGGYEQYF

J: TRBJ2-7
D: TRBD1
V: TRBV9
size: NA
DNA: TGTGCCAGCAGCGTAGGAGGGACAGGGGGTTACGAGCAGTACTTC
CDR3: CASSVGGTGGYEQYF

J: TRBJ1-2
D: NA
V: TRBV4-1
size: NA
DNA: TGCGCCAGCAGCCAGGTGGTCGGGGGCTACACCTTC
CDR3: CASSQVVGGYTF

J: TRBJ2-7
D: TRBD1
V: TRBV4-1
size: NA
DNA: TGCGCCAGCAGCCAAAACCGGGACAGGGCCACCTACGAGCAGTACTTC
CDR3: CASSQNRDRATYEQYF

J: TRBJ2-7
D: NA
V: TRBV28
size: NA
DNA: TGTGCCAGCAGTTTTTCGCTCCCCTCGCTGAGTAGCGGCTACGAGCAGTACTTC
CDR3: CASSFSLPSLSSGYEQYF

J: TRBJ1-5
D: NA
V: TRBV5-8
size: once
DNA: TGTGCCAGCAGCTTGGCCGAGGTCAGGGGCATGGGATGGGGCCAACCCCAGCATTTT
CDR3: CASSLAEVRGMGWGQPQHF

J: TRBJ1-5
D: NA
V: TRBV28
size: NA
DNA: TGTGCCAGCAGCGACATACGGGGAACTCAGCCCCAGCATTTT
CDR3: CASSDIRGTQPQHF

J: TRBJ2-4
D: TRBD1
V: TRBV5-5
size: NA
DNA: TGTGCCAGCAGCTCGGGGACAGAAAACATTCAGTACTTC
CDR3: CASSSGTENIQYF

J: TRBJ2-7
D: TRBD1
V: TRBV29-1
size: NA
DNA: TGCAGCGTTGTTAGGCTAGGCAGGGGGTACGAGCAGTACTTC
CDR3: CSVVRLGRGYEQYF

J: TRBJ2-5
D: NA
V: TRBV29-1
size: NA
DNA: TGCAGCGTTGAAGATTCTGGTCTAATCGAGACCCAGTACTTC
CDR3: CSVEDSGLIETQYF

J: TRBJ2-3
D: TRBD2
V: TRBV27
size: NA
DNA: TGTGCCAGCAGTTTTGCGGGAGGACCAGATACGCAGTATTTT
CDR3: CASSFAGGPDTQYF

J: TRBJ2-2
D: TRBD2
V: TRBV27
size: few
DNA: TGTGCCAGCCGACTAGCGGGAGGGCCCGGCGGGGAGCTGTTTTTT
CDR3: CASRLAGGPGGELFF

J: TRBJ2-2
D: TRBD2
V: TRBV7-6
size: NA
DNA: TGTGCCAGCAGCTTTACCGCATCGAGCGGGGGAGGGCCGAGCGGGGAGCTGTTTTTT
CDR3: CASSFTASSGGGPSGELFF

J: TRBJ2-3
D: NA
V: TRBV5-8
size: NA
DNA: TGTGCCAGCACCGTCACAGATACGCAGTATTTT
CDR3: CASTVTDTQYF

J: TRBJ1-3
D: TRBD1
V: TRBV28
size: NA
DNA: TGTGCCATCTCGACAGGGCAGGCTGGAAACACCATATATTTT
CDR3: CAISTGQAGNTIYF

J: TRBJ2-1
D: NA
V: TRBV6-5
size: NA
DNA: TGTGCCAGCAGTAGGGGTAATGAGCAGTTCTTC
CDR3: CASSRGNEQFF

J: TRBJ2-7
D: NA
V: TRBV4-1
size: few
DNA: TGCGCCAGCAGCCAAGATCACAGGGGAGGAGAGCAGTACTTC
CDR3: CASSQDHRGGEQYF

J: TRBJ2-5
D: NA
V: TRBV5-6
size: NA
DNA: TGTGCCAGCAGCTTGGAAGGAGACCGTGCGTGGACCCAGTACTTC
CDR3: CASSLEGDRAWTQYF

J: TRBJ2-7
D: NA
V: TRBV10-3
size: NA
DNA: TGTGCCATCAGTGAGATCAATCAGGGGCGCTCCTACGAGCAGTACTTC
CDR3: CAISEINQGRSYEQYF

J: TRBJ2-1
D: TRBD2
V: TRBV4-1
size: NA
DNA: TGCGCCAGCAGCCCGAGCGGGAGCTCCTACAATGAGCAGTTCTTC
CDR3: CASSPSGSSYNEQFF

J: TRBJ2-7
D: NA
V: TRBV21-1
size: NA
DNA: TGTGCCAGCAGCCCCCCCGGAGGCACCTGCGTGTACGAGCAGTACTTC
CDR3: CASSPPGGTCVYEQYF

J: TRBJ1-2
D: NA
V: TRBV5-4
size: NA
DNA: TGTGCCAGCAGCTTGGACAGGAACTATGGCTACACCTTC
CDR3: CASSLDRNYGYTF

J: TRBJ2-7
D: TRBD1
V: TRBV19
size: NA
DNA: TGTGCCAGTAGTAATCTTGGACAGGATAGCTCCTACGAGCAGTACTTC
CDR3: CASSNLGQDSSYEQYF

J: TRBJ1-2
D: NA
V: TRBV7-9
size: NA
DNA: TGTGCCAGCAGCTCCGACAGAAATAACTATGGCTACACCTTC
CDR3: CASSSDRNNYGYTF